These T cell receptor beta chains were read from a single sample in a study of cytomegalovirus exposure and HLA in healthy donors. Profiled with immunoSEQ multiplex PCR; TCRdb holds only in-frame clones, not every one. In the table there are 50,000 to 70,000 clones, over 70% of which are singletons. Sequencing used PBMCs. The receptors derive from a woman aged 40 to 50 in good health and CMV-seronegative. The CDR3 runs from the conserved cysteine through the conserved F or W. Fields, in order: V gene, J gene, D gene, clone size, CDR3 protein, CDR3 DNA. A D gene is named only where the DNA matches it firmly. Only part of the rows carry a size: once, few, many, or a class if the clone is expanded.

>TRBV19|TRBJ2-3|TRBD2|.
CASSSGRSTDTQYF
TGTGCCAGTAGCAGCGGGAGGAGCACAGATACGCAGTATTTT
>TRBV7-8|TRBJ1-5|.|few
CASSKTEQSNQPQHF
TGTGCCAGCAGCAAAACCGAACAGTCCAATCAGCCCCAGCATTTT
>TRBV27|TRBJ2-1|.|.
CASSFQGLEQFF
TGTGCCAGCAGTTTCCAGGGCCTTGAGCAGTTCTTC
>TRBV6-1|TRBJ1-5|.|.
CASRDTERLQPQHF
TGTGCCAGCAGGGACACGGAACGTCTCCAGCCCCAGCATTTT
>TRBV4-3|TRBJ1-6|TRBD1|.
CASSHARDRASPLHF
TGCGCCAGCAGCCACGCCCGGGACAGGGCTTCACCCCTCCACTTT
>TRBV18|TRBJ2-7|.|once
CASSHGGQYEQYF
TGTGCCAGCTCGCATGGAGGACAGTACGAGCAGTACTTC
>TRBV7-6|TRBJ2-1|TRBD2|.
CASSTRTSGSGDEQFF
TGTGCCAGCAGCACCCGGACTAGCGGGAGTGGCGATGAGCAGTTCTTC
>TRBV29-1|TRBJ1-1|.|.
CSASVRGDEAFF
TGCAGCGCCTCGGTTCGGGGGGATGAAGCTTTCTTT
>TRBV11-2|TRBJ1-5|.|once
CASSLDLGNQPQHF
TGTGCCAGCAGCTTAGATCTCGGGAATCAGCCCCAGCATTTT
>TRBV4-2|TRBJ1-5|.|.
CASSQDHLRTLSNQPQHF
TGTGCCAGCAGCCAAGATCATTTAAGGACACTTAGCAATCAGCCCCAGCATTTT
>TRBV28|TRBJ1-1|.|.
CASSLQGLGAFF
TGTGCCAGCAGTTTACAGGGATTGGGGGCTTTCTTT
>TRBV29-1|TRBJ2-1|TRBD1|.
CSVERTGNEQFF
TGCAGCGTTGAAAGGACAGGGAATGAGCAGTTCTTC
>TRBV5-6|TRBJ2-7|TRBD2|few
CASSLAGLAGEGEQYF
TGTGCCAGCAGCTTGGCTGGACTAGCGGGAGAGGGAGAGCAGTACTTC
>TRBV5-1|TRBJ2-1|TRBD2|.
CASSFMGLAGVYNEQFF
TGCGCCAGCAGCTTTATGGGACTAGCGGGAGTCTACAATGAGCAGTTCTTC
>TRBV21-1|TRBJ2-5|.|few
CASSYETQYF
TGTGCCAGCAGTTATGAGACCCAGTACTTC
>TRBV4-3|TRBJ2-3|.|few
CASSSSLAEIFTDTQYF
TGCGCCAGCAGCTCCTCCCTGGCGGAAATATTCACAGATACGCAGTATTTT
>TRBV7-9|TRBJ2-5|TRBD2|.
CASSPSGIETQYF
TGTGCCAGCAGCCCCAGCGGGATAGAGACCCAGTACTTC
>TRBV5-1|TRBJ2-7|.|.
CASSLVPYEHEQYF
TGCGCCAGCAGCTTGGTCCCGTACGAGCACGAGCAGTACTTC
>TRBV6-5|TRBJ2-7|TRBD2|.
CASRRGLGAYEQYF
TGTGCCAGCAGACGAGGACTAGGGGCCTACGAGCAGTACTTC
>TRBV19|TRBJ2-5|TRBD1|.
CASSVQGVGETQYF
TGTGCCAGTAGTGTGCAGGGGGTGGGAGAGACCCAGTACTTC
>TRBV15|TRBJ2-1|.|.
CATSSAGHNEQFF
TGTGCCACCAGCAGCGCGGGGCACAATGAGCAGTTCTTC
>TRBV28|TRBJ1-2|.|.
CASSAVIGSSYGYTF
TGTGCCAGCAGTGCGGTTATCGGCAGTTCCTATGGCTACACCTTC
>TRBV15|TRBJ1-1|.|.
CATSRRGNTEAFF
TGTGCCACCAGCCGCCGGGGGAACACTGAAGCTTTCTTT